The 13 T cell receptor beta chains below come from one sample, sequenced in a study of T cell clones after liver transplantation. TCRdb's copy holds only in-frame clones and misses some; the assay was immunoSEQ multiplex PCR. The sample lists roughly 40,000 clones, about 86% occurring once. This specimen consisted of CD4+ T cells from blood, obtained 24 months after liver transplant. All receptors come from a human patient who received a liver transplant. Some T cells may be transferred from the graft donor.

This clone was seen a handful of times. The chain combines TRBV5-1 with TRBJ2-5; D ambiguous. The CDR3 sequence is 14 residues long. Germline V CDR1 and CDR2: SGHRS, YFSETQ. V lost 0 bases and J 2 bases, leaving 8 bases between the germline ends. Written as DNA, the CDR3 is TGCGCCAGCAGCTTGGTTACTACGCAAGAGACCCAGTACTTC. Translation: CASSLVTTQETQYF. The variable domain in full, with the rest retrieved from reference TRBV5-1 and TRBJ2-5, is KAGVTQTPRYLIKTRGQQVTLSCSPISGHRSVSWYQQTPGQGLQFLFEYFSETQRNKGNFPGRFSGRQFSNSRSEMNVSTLELGDSALYLCASSLVTTQETQYFGPGTRLLVL.

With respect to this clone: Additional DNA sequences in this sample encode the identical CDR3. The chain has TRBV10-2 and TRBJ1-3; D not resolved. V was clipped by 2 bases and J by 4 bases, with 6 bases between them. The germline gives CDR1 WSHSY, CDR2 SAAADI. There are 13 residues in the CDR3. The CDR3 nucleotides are TGCGCCAGCAGTGAGACTAGCGGAAACACCATATATTTT. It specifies CASSETSGNTIYF.

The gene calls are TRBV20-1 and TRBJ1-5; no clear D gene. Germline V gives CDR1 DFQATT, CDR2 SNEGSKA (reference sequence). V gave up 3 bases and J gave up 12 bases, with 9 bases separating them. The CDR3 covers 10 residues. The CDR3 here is CSASQQYQHF. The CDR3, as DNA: TGCAGTGCTAGTCAACAGTACCAGCATTTT.

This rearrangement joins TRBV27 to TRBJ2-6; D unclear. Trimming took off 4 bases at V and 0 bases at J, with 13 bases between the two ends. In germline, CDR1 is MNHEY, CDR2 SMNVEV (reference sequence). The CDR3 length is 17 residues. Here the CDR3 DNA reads TGTGCCAGCAGTTCCGCTCGGTCAGACTCTGGGGCCAACGTCCTGACTTTC. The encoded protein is CASSSARSDSGANVLTF.

CDR3 in DNA: TGTGCCAGCAGAGTTACAGGGGGCGCGGGGGAGCCCCAGCATTTT. Translating it yields CASRVTGGAGEPQHF. The chain joins TRBV27 to TRBJ1-5, with 9 bases aligning to TRBD1. Per germline, CDR1 MNHEY and CDR2 SMNVEV (reference sequence). The CDR3 is 15 amino acids. J gave up 8 bases and V 6 bases, and 11 bases lay outside the gene matches.

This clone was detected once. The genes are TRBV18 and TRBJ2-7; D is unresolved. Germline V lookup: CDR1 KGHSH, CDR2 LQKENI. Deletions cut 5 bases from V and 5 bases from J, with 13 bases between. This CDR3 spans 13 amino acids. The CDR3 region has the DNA TGTGCCAGCTCAGCTCTTCGAGAAAACGAGCAGTACTTC. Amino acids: CASSALRENEQYF.

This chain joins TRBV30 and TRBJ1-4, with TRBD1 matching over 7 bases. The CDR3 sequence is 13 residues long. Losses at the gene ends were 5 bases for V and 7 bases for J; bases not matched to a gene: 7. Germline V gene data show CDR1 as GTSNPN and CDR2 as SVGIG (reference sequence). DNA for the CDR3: TGTGCCTGGGGACGGACAGGAAGTGAAAAACTGTTTTTT. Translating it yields CAWGRTGSEKLFF.

CDR3 in DNA: TGCAGCGTTGCTGGGGACATAGGCACAGATACGCAGTATTTT. Translating it yields CSVAGDIGTDTQYF. The V call is TRBV29-1, the J call TRBJ2-3; D possibly corresponds to TRBD1 (6 bases). Germline V gives CDR1 SQVTM, CDR2 ANQGSEA. The CDR3 spans 14 residues. Trimming removed 4 bases from V and 1 base from J, with 12 bases in between.

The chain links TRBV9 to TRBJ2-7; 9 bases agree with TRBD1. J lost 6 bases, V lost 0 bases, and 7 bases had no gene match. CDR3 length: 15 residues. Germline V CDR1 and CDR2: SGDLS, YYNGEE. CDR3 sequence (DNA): TGTGCCAGCAGCGTAGCGACGGACAGGGGTGGCGAGCAGTACTTC. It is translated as CASSVATDRGGEQYF. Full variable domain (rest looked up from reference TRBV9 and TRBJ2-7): DSGVTQTPKHLITATGQRVTLRCSPRSGDLSVYWYQQSLDQGLQFLIQYYNGEERAKGNILERFSAQQFPDLHSELNLSSLELGDSALYFCASSVATDRGGEQYFGPGTRLTVT.

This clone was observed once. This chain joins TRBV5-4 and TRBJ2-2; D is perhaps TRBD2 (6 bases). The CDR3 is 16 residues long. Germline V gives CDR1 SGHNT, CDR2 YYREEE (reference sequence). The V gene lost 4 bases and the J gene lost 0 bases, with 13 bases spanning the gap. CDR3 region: CASSIRWGANTGELFF. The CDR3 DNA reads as TGTGCCAGCAGCATTAGGTGGGGGGCGAACACCGGGGAGCTGTTTTTT.

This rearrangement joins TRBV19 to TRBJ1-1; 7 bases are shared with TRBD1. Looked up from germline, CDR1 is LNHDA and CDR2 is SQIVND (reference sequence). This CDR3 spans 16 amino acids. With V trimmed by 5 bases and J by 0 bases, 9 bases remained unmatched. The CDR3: CASSPRTGPMNTEAFF. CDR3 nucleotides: TGTGCCAGTAGTCCCCGGACAGGCCCGATGAACACTGAAGCTTTCTTT.

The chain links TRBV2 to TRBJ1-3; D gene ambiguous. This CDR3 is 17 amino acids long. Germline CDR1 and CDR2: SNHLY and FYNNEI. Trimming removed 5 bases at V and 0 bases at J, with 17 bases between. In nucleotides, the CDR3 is TGTGCCAGCAGTTCTTCCCTCGGCATTCGCTCTGGAAACACCATATATTTT. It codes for CASSSSLGIRSGNTIYF.

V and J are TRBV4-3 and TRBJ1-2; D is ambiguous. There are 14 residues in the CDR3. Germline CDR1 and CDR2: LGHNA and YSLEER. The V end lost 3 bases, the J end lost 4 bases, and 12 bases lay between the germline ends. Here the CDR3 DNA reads TGCGCCAGCAGCCAGGGGAGTGCTGGCTATGGCTACACCTTC. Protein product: CASSQGSAGYGYTF.